Below, 29 T cell receptor beta chains from the same sample are listed, as sequenced in a study of blood T cell repertoires in COVID-19. Clones were sequenced by immunoSEQ multiplex PCR, and TCRdb holds only the in-frame ones, with some missing. The repertoire includes roughly 260,000 clones, about 83% of them detected once, and 3.6% sits in the top ten. The sequenced sample consisted of PBMCs or T cells enriched from blood (not recorded which). Receptors were obtained from a woman between 40 and 55 years old who had been exposed to COVID-19.

V usage is TRBV6-4 and J usage is TRBJ2-3, with 8 bases that match TRBD2. From germline, CDR1 is MRHNA and CDR2 SNTAGT. The V and J ends lost 2 bases and 4 bases, in that order; junction bases with no gene match: 5. The CDR3 totals 15 residues. CDR3 nucleotide sequence: TGTGCCAGCAGTGACACGGGGGGGACCTCAGATACGCAGTATTTT. Protein sequence: CASSDTGGTSDTQYF.

The chain employs TRBV4-2 and TRBJ1-2; D gene unclear. This CDR3 is built from 12 residues. Looked up from germline, CDR1 is LGHNA and CDR2 is YNFKEQ. The V and J ends lost 2 bases and 5 bases respectively, with 6 bases between them. CDR3 region: CASSQPQYGYTF. As DNA, the CDR3 is TGTGCCAGCAGCCAACCTCAGTATGGCTACACCTTC.

The V and J genes are TRBV7-2 and TRBJ2-2; D is uncertain. The CDR3 has 13 amino acids. Germline V gene lookup returns CDR1 SGHTA and CDR2 FQGNSA. Deletions cut 1 base from V and 4 bases from J, with 4 bases between. The CDR3 region is CASSLDLTGELFF. CDR3 DNA: TGTGCCAGCAGCTTAGATCTCACCGGGGAGCTGTTTTTT.

The chain has TRBV7-2 and TRBJ1-2; TRBD1 is a possible D gene (5 bases). Germline CDR1 SGHTA, CDR2 FQGNSA. The CDR3 is 17 amino acids. Trimming removed 2 bases at V and 5 bases at J, with 21 bases between. CDR3 in amino acids: CASSLYGFVRELYGYTF. DNA of the CDR3: TGTGCCAGCAGCTTATATGGGTTTGTCAGGGAACTATATGGCTACACCTTC.

The DNA for the CDR3 is TGTGCCAGCAGGGGGAAGACAGGGAATTCACCCCTCCACTTT. It encodes CASRGKTGNSPLHF. The V call is TRBV28, the J call TRBJ1-6; 7 nucleotides match TRBD1. From germline, CDR1 is MDHEN and CDR2 SYDVKM. The CDR3 runs to 14 residues. With 6 bases clipped from V and 7 bases from J, the junction kept 6 bases outside the gene matches.

The genes are TRBV30 and TRBJ2-3; TRBD1 is a possible D gene (6 bases). Trimming left V 5 bases short and J 12 bases short, with 21 bases between. From germline, CDR1 is GTSNPN and CDR2 SVGIG (reference sequence). CDR3 length: 13 residues. CDR3 residues: CAWAGAERGSQYF. CDR3 coding DNA: TGTGCCTGGGCGGGCGCAGAGAGGGGGTCTCAGTATTTT.

The chain joins TRBV4-2 to TRBJ2-2, with a possible D match to TRBD1 (6 bases). V was clipped by 0 bases and J by 7 bases, with 15 bases between them. The CDR3 runs to 16 residues. Germline V gene data show CDR1 as LGHNA and CDR2 as YNFKEQ. The CDR3 DNA reads TGTGCCAGCAGCCAAGATCTGGGGGCCCGGGGCGGGGAGCTGTTTTTT. Translating gives CASSQDLGARGGELFF.

The CDR3 is CASSQMTSGGEQYF. The CDR3 nucleotides read TGTGCCAGCAGCCAAATGACTAGCGGGGGAGAGCAGTACTTC. The chain recombines TRBV3-1 (or the pseudogene TRBV3-2) with TRBJ2-7, with 12 positions matching TRBD2. The V gene's germline CDR1 is LGHDT and CDR2 YNNKEL (reference sequence). This CDR3 has 14 amino acids. V gave up 2 bases and J gave up 7 bases; unmatched junction bases: 3.

Concerning this clone itself: The junction differs from germline at one of its ends, possibly a read error. The chain joins TRBV5-1 to TRBJ2-5; D possibly corresponds to TRBD1 (6 bases). Germline lookup yields CDR1 SGHRS and CDR2 YFSETQ. The CDR3 spans 17 residues. The CDR3 nucleotides are TGCGCCAGCAGCCTCCGGGACACCACCAGGATGGGGGAGACCCGGTACTTC. Translating it yields CASSLRDTTRMGETRYF. Based on the CDR3 plus reference TRBV5-1 and TRBJ2-5, the full variable domain is KAGVTQTPRYLIKTRGQQVTLSCSPISGHRSVSWYQQTPGQGLQFLFEYFSETQRNKGNFPGRFSGRQFSNSRSEMNVSTLELGDSALYLCASSLRDTTRMGETRYFGPGTRLLVL.

This sequence joins TRBV5-1 and TRBJ2-2; 7 bases match TRBD2. CDR1 and CDR2 (germline): SGHRS, YFSETQ. CDR3 length: 17 residues. The J segment lost 4 bases and the V segment lost 1 base, leaving 10 bases of the junction unmatched. The CDR3 DNA reads as TGCGCCAGCAGCTTGTTCGGGAGGCTCCAGGGCACCGGGGAGCTGTTTTTT. Its translation: CASSLFGRLQGTGELFF.

The rearrangement links TRBV5-5 to TRBJ2-3, with 12 bases identical to TRBD2. The length of the CDR3 is 16 residues. V was pared by 2 bases and J by 0 bases, with 1 base of the junction left unmatched. The germline gives CDR1 SGHKS, CDR2 YYEKEE (reference sequence). CDR3 amino acids: CASSLGLAGSTDTQYF. The CDR3 region has the DNA TGTGCCAGCAGCTTAGGACTAGCGGGAAGCACAGATACGCAGTATTTT.

This clone was detected only once. The rearrangement uses TRBV7-2 and TRBJ2-4, with a tentative D call TRBD1 (5 bases). The CDR3 contains 16 residues. In germline, CDR1 is SGHTA, CDR2 FQGNSA. Trimming left V 1 base short and J 4 bases short, with 14 bases between. For the CDR3, the DNA is TGTGCCAGCAGCTTAGTTGCGGACAACCGTAAAAACATTCAGTACTTC. Amino acids: CASSLVADNRKNIQYF. Complete variable domain (other parts from reference TRBV7-2 and TRBJ2-4): GAGVSQSPSNKVTEKGKDVELRCDPISGHTALYWYRQSLGQGLEFLIYFQGNSAPDKSGLPSDRFSAERTGGSVSTLTIQRTQQEDSAVYLCASSLVADNRKNIQYFGAGTRLSVL.

V is TRBV7-9 and J is TRBJ2-2; perhaps TRBD2 as D (5 bases). CDR1 is SEHNR, CDR2 FQNEAQ, per germline (reference sequence). V shed 2 bases and J shed 6 bases, with 7 bases lying between them. This CDR3 is 13 amino acids long. As DNA, the CDR3 is TGTGCCAGCAGCTTATCCGGGGCCGGGGAGCTGTTTTTT. It yields the protein CASSLSGAGELFF.

This chain links TRBV6-5 with TRBJ2-3, with no clear D. CDR3 length: 15 amino acids. Germline CDR1 and CDR2: MNHEY and SVGAGI. Trimming cost V 0 bases and J 0 bases, with 7 bases left between them. The CDR3 DNA follows: TGTGCCAGCAGTTACTCCGCACTTAGCACAGATACGCAGTATTTT. Translating gives CASSYSALSTDTQYF.

This clone was found once. The chain links TRBV30 to TRBJ1-4; 8 positions match TRBD1. V lost 4 bases, J lost 8 bases, and 12 bases stayed unmatched. The CDR3 is made up of 15 amino acids. CDR1 and CDR2 from the germline V gene are GTSNPN and SVGIG (reference sequence). CDR3 amino acids: CAWTGQGGILEKLFF. The CDR3 coding sequence is TGTGCCTGGACCGGACAGGGTGGGATTTTGGAAAAACTGTTTTTT.

The CDR3 DNA reads TGTGCCAGCAGCTTAGAGGGGGCTGGTGGAAACACCATATATTTT. The encoded protein is CASSLEGAGGNTIYF. The rearrangement uses TRBV7-8 and TRBJ1-3; TRBD1 matches 7 bases. Germline CDR1 is SGHVS and CDR2 is FQNEAQ. CDR3 length: 15 amino acids. V lost 1 base and J lost 3; bases outside the gene matches: 3.

The rearrangement joins TRBV18 to TRBJ2-1, with D possibly TRBD2 on 5 matching bases. This CDR3 spans 13 amino acids. CDR1 is KGHSH, CDR2 LQKENI, per germline. Trimming cost V 3 bases and J 3 bases, with 6 bases left between them. The CDR3 DNA is TGTGCCAGCTCACCCCGGGACTACAATGAGCAGTTCTTC. It encodes CASSPRDYNEQFF.

V usage is TRBV7-2 and J usage is TRBJ2-2; TRBD1 is a possible D gene (5 bases). V lost 3 bases, J lost 6 bases, and 23 bases lay in between. The CDR3 length is 18 residues. CDR1 is SGHTA and CDR2 is FQGNSA in the germline V gene. CDR3 residues: CASSFKTMGHSNPGELFF. In DNA form, the CDR3 reads TGTGCCAGCAGCTTTAAAACTATGGGGCATTCAAATCCCGGGGAGCTGTTTTTT.

This clone was recorded a few times. The V call is TRBV28, the J call TRBJ2-7, with 7 bases fitting TRBD2. The CDR3 totals 17 residues. Germline CDR1 and CDR2: MDHEN and SYDVKM. Losses at the gene ends were 6 bases for V and 0 bases for J; bases not matched to a gene: 14. The CDR3 sequence is CASRPPGGSGASYEQYF. The CDR3 DNA reads as TGTGCCAGCAGGCCTCCGGGGGGAAGCGGGGCCTCCTACGAGCAGTACTTC.

The V gene is TRBV6-2 or TRBV6-3, the J gene TRBJ2-7; 7 positions match TRBD2. The V segment lost 4 bases and the J segment 3 bases; nucleotides outside the gene matches: 12. Per germline, CDR1 MNHEY and CDR2 SVGEGT. The CDR3 extends over 16 amino acids. CDR3: CASSFTKSGLFYEQYF. The CDR3 nucleotides are TGTGCCAGCAGTTTTACCAAATCGGGACTATTCTACGAGCAGTACTTC.

The chain has TRBV19 and TRBJ2-2; 9 bases are a match to TRBD1. V lost 10 bases to trimming and J lost 2 bases; unmatched junction nucleotides: 5. The CDR3 has 14 amino acids. Germline loops: CDR1 LNHDA, CDR2 SQIVND (reference sequence). This CDR3 is CATGTGPNTGELFF. DNA of the CDR3: TGTGCCACGGGGACAGGGCCAAACACCGGGGAGCTGTTTTTT.

This clone was found once. The chain employs TRBV4-3 and TRBJ1-1; 10 nucleotides match TRBD1. The CDR3 is 16 residues long. V shed 6 bases, J shed 2 bases, and the junction held 9 bases outside the gene matches. Germline V CDR1 and CDR2: LGHNA, YSLEER. CDR3 nucleotide sequence: TGCGCCAGCAGAGCCGGGACAGGGGTCGGTAACACTGAAGCTTTCTTT. Amino acid sequence: CASRAGTGVGNTEAFF.

The rearrangement uses TRBV5-1 and TRBJ1-3, with a possible D match to TRBD1 (5 bases). Between the trimmed V and J ends, which lost 6 bases and 0 bases, there was a span of 13 bases. There are 15 residues in the CDR3. Per germline, CDR1 SGHRS and CDR2 YFSETQ. The CDR3 loop is CASTDLGDSGNTIYF. The CDR3, as DNA: TGCGCCAGCACCGATCTAGGGGACTCTGGAAACACCATATATTTT.

The gene calls are TRBV12-5 and TRBJ2-3; TRBD2 matches 8 bases. The CDR3 spans 13 residues. V dropped 9 bases and J dropped 5; count of bases not matched to a gene: 7. Germline loops: CDR1 LGHNT, CDR2 FRNRAP. The CDR3 nucleotides are TGTGCTAGCCGGGGGGGGGTAATAGATACGCAGTATTTT. Residues: CASRGGVIDTQYF.

The J gene is TRBJ2-7, the V gene TRBV12-5; TRBD1 might be the D (6 bases). CDR1 and CDR2 (germline): LGHNT, FRNRAP. This CDR3 comprises 13 residues. V dropped 7 bases and J dropped 4 bases, with 14 bases sitting between them. The CDR3 region is CASAQGTPYEQYF. CDR3 in DNA: TGTGCTAGTGCCCAGGGGACCCCATACGAGCAGTACTTC.

The V call is TRBV2, the J call TRBJ1-1, with D uncertain. Germline CDR1 reads SNHLY; CDR2 reads FYNNEI. CDR3 length: 12 residues. Trimming left V 7 bases short and J 6 bases short, with 12 bases between. CDR3 protein: CASIGEEAEAFF. CDR3 DNA sequence: TGTGCCAGCATTGGGGAGGAGGCTGAAGCTTTCTTT.

J is TRBJ1-2 and V is TRBV7-2; no clear D gene. The germline CDR1 and CDR2 sequences are SGHTA and FQGNSA. V shed 4 bases and J shed 8 bases, with 14 bases lying between them. The CDR3 sequence is 13 residues long. As DNA, the CDR3 is TGTGCCAGCAGCTCGGACCTGCCGGGGGGCTACACCTTC. Protein: CASSSDLPGGYTF.

The J gene is TRBJ2-7, the V gene TRBV21-1; whether TRBD2, the table's D call, matches the DNA was not checked. TRBV21-1 represents a pseudogene. This CDR3 region has 12 residues. The CDR3 protein is CASPRDGGEQYF. In DNA form, the CDR3 reads TGTGCCAGCCCGAGGGACGGGGGGGAGCAGTACTTC.

This chain uses TRBV4-3 with TRBJ1-1; 7 positions agree with TRBD1. The CDR3 consists of 17 residues. Germline CDR1 reads LGHNA; CDR2 reads YSLEER. The V and J ends lost 4 bases and 0 bases, in that order; junction bases with no gene match: 11. The CDR3 nucleotides read TGCGCCAGCAGCCTACAAGCAGGGACAGCGCTGAACACTGAAGCTTTCTTT. It codes for CASSLQAGTALNTEAFF.